This passage covers 9 T cell receptor beta chains from one sample sequenced in a study. TCRdb called the reads again in MiXCR, with one record for every CDR3 protein. This sample has 750 to 950 distinct CDR3 sequences, with roughly a third found just once. The sample taken for sequencing was CD8+ T cells (not recorded whether cultured). These TCRs come from a female donor.

In this sample, this clonotype is medium-sized. J is TRBJ2-3 and V is TRBV19, with D possibly matching TRBD1 (6 bases). The V gene lost 3 bases and the J gene lost 7 bases, with 17 bases spanning the gap. The CDR3 is 15 amino acids. The germline gives CDR1 LNHDA, CDR2 SQIVND (reference sequence). The CDR3: CASSIHSGQPNTQYF. The CDR3 nucleotides are TGTGCCAGTAGTATTCATTCAGGACAGCCTAATACGCAGTATTTT.

J is TRBJ2-1 and V is TRBV19; 7 nucleotides match TRBD2. Germline V gene lookup returns CDR1 LNHDA and CDR2 SQIVND (reference sequence). The CDR3 extends over 16 amino acids. V was clipped by 6 bases and J by 0 bases; unmatched bases: 8. The CDR3 here is CASRTFGGSSYNEQFF. The CDR3 coding sequence is TGTGCCAGTAGGACATTCGGGGGGAGCTCCTACAATGAGCAGTTCTTC.

For the CDR3, the DNA is TGTGCCAGTAGTGGGAGCACAGATACGCAGTATTTT. Protein: CASSGSTDTQYF. The gene calls are TRBV19 and TRBJ2-3, with D hard to call. Trimming removed 5 bases from V and 0 bases from J, with 3 bases in between. The CDR3 has 12 residues. Germline CDR1 is LNHDA and CDR2 is SQIVND (reference sequence). Using reference TRBV19 and TRBJ2-3 for the parts outside the CDR3, the full variable domain is DGGITQSPKYLFRKEGQNVTLSCEQNLNHDAMYWYRQDPGQGLRLIYYSQIVNDFQKGDIAEGYSVSREKKESFPLTVTSAQKNPTAFYLCASSGSTDTQYFGPGTRLTVL.

Points on this clonotype: Relative to the germline gene, one junction end is altered; a read error may explain this. The CDR3 DNA sequence: TGTACCAGTAGTATACGTAGCGCAGATACGCAGTATTTT. It codes for CTSSIRSADTQYF. V and J are TRBV19 and TRBJ2-3; D may be TRBD2 (5 bases). Germline V lookup: CDR1 LNHDA, CDR2 SQIVND (reference sequence). This CDR3 is built from 13 residues.

Remarks on this clonotype: A junction boundary mismatches the germline segment, possibly from a read error. The chain has TRBV19 and TRBJ2-7; D unclear. This CDR3 contains 13 residues. Per the germline V gene, CDR1 is LNHDA and CDR2 is SQIVND (reference sequence). The CDR3 sequence: CASSIRPSYKQYF. In nucleotides, the CDR3 is TGTGCCAGTAGTATACGGCCGTCCTACAAGCAGTACTTC.

Judged by abundance, this clonotype is medium-sized. The rearrangement uses TRBV19 and TRBJ2-1; D not resolved. The CDR3 has 15 amino acids. Germline loops: CDR1 LNHDA, CDR2 SQIVND (reference sequence). Between the trimmed V and J ends, which lost 2 bases and 12 bases, there was a span of 20 bases. The CDR3 nucleotides read TGTGCCAGTAGTATAAGTCCCACGCCGCGACAAGGGCAGTTCTTC. As protein: CASSISPTPRQGQFF.

This clonotype was seen many times. The chain carries TRBV20-1 and TRBJ1-1; D remains ambiguous. Trimming removed 3 bases from V and 0 bases from J, with 11 bases in between. Germline CDR1 and CDR2: DFQATT and SNEGSKA (reference sequence). This CDR3 contains 14 residues. CDR3 coding DNA: TGCAGTGCTAGTTATCCATCTGTGAACACTGAAGCTTTCTTT. This encodes CSASYPSVNTEAFF.

This chain uses TRBV19 with TRBJ2-3; D is undetermined. The CDR3 loop spans 13 amino acids. Per the germline V gene, CDR1 is LNHDA and CDR2 is SQIVND (reference sequence). V lost 4 bases to trimming and J lost 1 base, with 6 bases between them. CDR3 amino acids: CASSKRGTDTQYF. DNA for the CDR3: TGTGCCAGTAGTAAACGGGGCACAGATACGCAGTATTTT.

This clonotype appeared a single time. This rearrangement joins TRBV19 to TRBJ2-2, with D possibly called TRBD1 or TRBD2 (6 bases each). This CDR3 region has 13 residues. V shed 4 bases and J shed 14 bases, with 17 bases lying between them. CDR1 LNHDA and CDR2 SQIVND come from the germline V gene (reference sequence). The CDR3 sequence is CASSRRSTGGLFF. The CDR3 DNA reads TGTGCCAGTAGTAGGCGGAGCACCGGGGGCCTGTTTTTT. The whole variable domain, filled in from reference TRBV19 and TRBJ2-2, reads DGGITQSPKYLFRKEGQNVTLSCEQNLNHDAMYWYRQDPGQGLRLIYYSQIVNDFQKGDIAEGYSVSREKKESFPLTVTSAQKNPTAFYLCASSRRSTGGLFFGEGSRLTVL.